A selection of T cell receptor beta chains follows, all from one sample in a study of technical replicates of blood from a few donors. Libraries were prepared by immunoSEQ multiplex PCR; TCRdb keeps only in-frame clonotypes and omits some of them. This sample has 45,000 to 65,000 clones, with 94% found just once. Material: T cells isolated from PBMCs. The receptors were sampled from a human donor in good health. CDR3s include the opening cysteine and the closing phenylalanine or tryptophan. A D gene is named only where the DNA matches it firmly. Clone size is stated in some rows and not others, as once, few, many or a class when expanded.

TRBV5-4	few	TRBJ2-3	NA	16	CASSLVGGGPTDTQYF	TGTGCCAGCAGCTTGGTAGGGGGAGGGCCGACAGATACGCAGTATTTT
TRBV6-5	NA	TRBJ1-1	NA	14	CASKTMTSSTEAFF	TGTGCCAGCAAGACTATGACAAGCTCCACTGAAGCTTTCTTT
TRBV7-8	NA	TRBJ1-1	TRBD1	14	CASSLTGGYTEAFF	TGTGCCAGCAGCCTGACAGGGGGCTACACTGAAGCTTTCTTT
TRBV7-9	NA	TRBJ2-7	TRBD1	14	CASSSSDREYEQYF	TGTGCCAGCAGCTCCTCGGACAGGGAATACGAGCAGTACTTC
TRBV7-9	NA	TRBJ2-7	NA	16	CASSLLITSSSYEQYF	TGTGCCAGCAGCTTGTTAATAACTAGCAGCTCCTACGAGCAGTACTTC
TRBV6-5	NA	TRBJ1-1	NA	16	CASSYVRGELNTEAFF	TGTGCCAGCAGTTACGTCAGGGGCGAGTTGAACACTGAAGCTTTCTTT
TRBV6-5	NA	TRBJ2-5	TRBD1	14	CASRAGTGKETQYF	TGTGCCAGCAGAGCCGGGACAGGGAAAGAGACCCAGTACTTC
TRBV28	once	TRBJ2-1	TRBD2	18	CASTTNPGLAAFYNEQFF	TGTGCCAGCACTACAAATCCGGGACTAGCGGCCTTCTACAATGAGCAGTTCTTC
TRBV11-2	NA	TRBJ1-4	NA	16	CASSSNPGTPDEKLFF	TGTGCCAGCAGCTCAAATCCGGGGACACCCGATGAAAAACTGTTTTTT
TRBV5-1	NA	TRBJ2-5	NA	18	CASSVGQFRGEQQETQYF	TGCGCCAGCAGCGTTGGGCAGTTCCGGGGAGAGCAGCAAGAGACCCAGTACTTC
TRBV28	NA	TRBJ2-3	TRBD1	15	CASSARGQQVDTQYF	TGTGCCAGCAGTGCCCGGGGACAGCAAGTCGATACGCAGTATTTT
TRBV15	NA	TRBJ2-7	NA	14	CATSRGGTLDEQYF	TGTGCCACCAGCAGAGGCGGGACTCTGGACGAGCAGTACTTC
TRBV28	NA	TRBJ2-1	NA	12	CASSLQYNEQFF	TGTGCCAGCAGTTTACAGTACAATGAGCAGTTCTTC
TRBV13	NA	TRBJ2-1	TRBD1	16	CASSLEGQGANNEQFF	TGTGCCAGCAGCTTAGAGGGTCAGGGGGCTAACAATGAGCAGTTCTTC
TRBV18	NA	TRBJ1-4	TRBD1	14	CASSGQGQNEKLFF	TGTGCCAGCTCAGGACAGGGCCAAAATGAAAAACTGTTTTTT
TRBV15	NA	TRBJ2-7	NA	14	CATSRAGASYEQYF	TGTGCCACCAGCAGAGCAGGGGCCTCCTACGAGCAGTACTTC
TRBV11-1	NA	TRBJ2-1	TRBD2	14	CASSLAGGQDEQFF	TGTGCCAGCAGCCTAGCGGGGGGGCAGGATGAGCAGTTCTTC
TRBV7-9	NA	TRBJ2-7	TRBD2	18	CASSLRLAGTRGLYEQYF	TGTGCCAGCAGCTTACGACTAGCGGGCACCAGGGGGCTATACGAGCAGTACTTC
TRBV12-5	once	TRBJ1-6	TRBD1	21	CASGLVPLGRGRWSYNSPLHF	TGTGCTAGTGGTTTGGTACCCCTAGGCAGGGGGCGGTGGTCCTATAATTCACCCCTCCACTTT
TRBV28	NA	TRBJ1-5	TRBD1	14	CASKYIRGHQPQHF	TGTGCCAGCAAGTATATCAGGGGGCATCAGCCCCAGCATTTT
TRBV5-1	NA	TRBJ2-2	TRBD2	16	CASRDASGQNTGELFF	TGCGCCAGCAGGGACGCTAGCGGCCAGAACACCGGGGAGCTGTTTTTT
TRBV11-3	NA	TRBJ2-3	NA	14	CASSARGVRDTQYF	TGTGCCAGCAGCGCCCGCGGGGTGCGGGATACGCAGTATTTT
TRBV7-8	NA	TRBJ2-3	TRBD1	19	CASSLGPGTGGFLTDTQYF	TGTGCCAGCAGCTTAGGCCCCGGGACAGGGGGCTTCCTCACAGATACGCAGTATTTT
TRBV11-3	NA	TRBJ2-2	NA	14	CASSSGANTGELFF	TGTGCCAGCAGCTCAGGCGCGAACACCGGGGAGCTGTTTTTT
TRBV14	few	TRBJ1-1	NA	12	CASSHVPTEAFF	TGTGCCAGCAGCCATGTCCCTACGGAAGCTTTCTTT
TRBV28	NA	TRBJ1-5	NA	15	CASREMTGRDQPQHF	TGTGCCAGCAGAGAAATGACAGGAAGGGATCAGCCCCAGCATTTT
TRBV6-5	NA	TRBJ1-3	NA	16	CASSSAEFLGQDTIYF	TGTGCCAGCAGTTCCGCGGAATTTTTGGGGCAAGACACCATATATTTT
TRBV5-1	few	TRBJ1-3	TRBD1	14	CASGTDRAGNTIYF	TGCGCCAGCGGCACGGACAGGGCTGGAAACACCATATATTTT
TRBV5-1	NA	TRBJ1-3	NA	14	CASSWDTAGNTIYF	TGCGCCAGCAGCTGGGACACCGCTGGAAACACCATATATTTT
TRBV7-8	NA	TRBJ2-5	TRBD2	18	CASSGGTLAGYWEETQYF	TGTGCCAGCAGCGGCGGGACTTTAGCGGGATATTGGGAAGAGACCCAGTACTTC
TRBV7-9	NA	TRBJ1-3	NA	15	CASSLAGQSGNTIYF	TGTGCCAGCAGCTTAGCGGGCCAGTCTGGAAACACCATATATTTT
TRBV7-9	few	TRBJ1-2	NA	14	CASSSGGGVSGYTF	TGTGCCAGCAGCTCCGGCGGGGGAGTTAGCGGCTACACCTTC
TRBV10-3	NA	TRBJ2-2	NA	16	CATQKTGTPNTGELFF	TGTGCCACTCAGAAAACCGGGACTCCGAACACCGGGGAGCTGTTTTTT
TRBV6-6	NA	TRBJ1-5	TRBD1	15	CASRRGQGGNQPQHF	TGTGCCAGCAGACGCGGACAGGGAGGCAATCAGCCCCAGCATTTT
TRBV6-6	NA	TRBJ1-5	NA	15	CASSYGSGNVQPQHF	TGTGCCAGCAGTTACGGGTCGGGGAACGTACAGCCCCAGCATTTT
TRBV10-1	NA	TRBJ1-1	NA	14	CASSETGSNTEAFF	TGCGCCAGCAGTGAGACAGGGTCGAACACTGAAGCTTTCTTT
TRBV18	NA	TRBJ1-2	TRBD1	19	CASSPEYRDRGRGNYGYTF	TGTGCCAGCTCACCAGAATACCGGGACAGGGGGCGCGGTAACTATGGCTACACCTTC
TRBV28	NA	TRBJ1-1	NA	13	CASRPTGSTEAFF	TGTGCCAGCAGACCCACAGGCTCCACTGAAGCTTTCTTT
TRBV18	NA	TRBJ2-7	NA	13	CASRLGGAYEQYF	TGTGCCAGCAGACTGGGGGGAGCCTACGAGCAGTACTTC
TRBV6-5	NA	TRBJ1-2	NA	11	CASTRGDGYTF	TGTGCCAGCACGCGAGGAGATGGCTACACCTTC
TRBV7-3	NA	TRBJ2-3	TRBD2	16	CASSLGPGGGTDTQYF	TGTGCCAGCAGCTTAGGGCCCGGGGGGGGCACAGATACGCAGTATTTT
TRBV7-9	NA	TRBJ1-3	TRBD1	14	CASSFHRGGNTIYF	TGTGCCAGCAGCTTCCACAGGGGAGGAAACACCATATATTTT